A single sample is the source of the 9 T cell receptor beta chains below, sequenced in a study of blood T cell repertoires in COVID-19. The protocol was immunoSEQ multiplex PCR, while the TCRdb copy is restricted to in-frame clones and leaves out a portion. The sample comprises fewer than 100,000 clones, around 87% of which are singletons, and 4.5% to 5% rests with the top ten. The sequenced material came from peripheral blood. The receptors originated from a woman of 80 years or more with acute or convalescent COVID-19.

The chain's CDR3 is CASSWQALNTEAFF. DNA for the CDR3: TGTGCCAGCAGTTGGCAGGCCCTGAACACTGAAGCTTTCTTT. The chain uses TRBV6-2 or TRBV6-3 and TRBJ1-1; D unclear. V gave up 4 bases and J gave up 0 bases, with 9 bases separating them. CDR1 MNHEY and CDR2 SVGEGT come from the germline V gene. This CDR3 is built from 14 residues.

The chain is built from TRBV30 and TRBJ2-7; 7 bases align to TRBD1. The trim removed 4 bases at V and 7 bases at J, leaving 10 bases unmatched. The germline gives CDR1 GTSNPN, CDR2 SVGIG (reference sequence). The CDR3 runs to 13 residues. The CDR3 protein is CAWTRDRVGEQYF. DNA of the CDR3: TGTGCCTGGACCCGAGACAGGGTAGGTGAGCAGTACTTC. The variable domain in full, completed from reference TRBV30 and TRBJ2-7, reads SQTIHQWPATLVQPVGSPLSLECTVEGTSNPNLYWYRQAAGRGLQLLFYSVGIGQISSEVPQNLSASRPQDRQFILSSKKLLLSDSGFYLCAWTRDRVGEQYFGPGTRLTVT.

This chain uses TRBV9 with TRBJ1-1; 10 bases fit TRBD1. The CDR3 loop spans 15 amino acids. Germline CDR1 SGDLS, CDR2 YYNGEE. V shed 5 bases and J 5 bases; nucleotides not matched to a gene: 9. This CDR3 is CASSAPGQGWTEAFF. The CDR3 bases are TGTGCCAGCAGTGCGCCGGGACAGGGGTGGACTGAAGCTTTCTTT.

This chain connects TRBV19 to TRBJ2-5; a possible D gene is TRBD1 (5 bases). The V and J ends lost 4 bases and 5 bases respectively, with 14 bases between them. CDR1 is LNHDA and CDR2 is SQIVND in the germline V gene (reference sequence). The CDR3 is 14 residues long. The CDR3 DNA reads as TGTGCCAGTAGTACCTCACAGGTTGGGGAGACCCAGTACTTC. Protein sequence: CASSTSQVGETQYF.

The chain employs TRBV7-9 and TRBJ1-1; TRBD1 is a possible D gene (6 bases). From germline, CDR1 is SEHNR and CDR2 FQNEAQ (reference sequence). With 5 bases removed from V and 1 base from J, the gap between germline ends came to 14 bases. The CDR3 is made up of 15 amino acids. The chain's CDR3 is CASSALRDKNTEAFF. For the CDR3, the DNA is TGTGCCAGCAGCGCACTCCGGGACAAGAACACTGAAGCTTTCTTT.

The rearrangement joins TRBV12-3 or TRBV12-4 to TRBJ2-7; TRBD1 might be the D (6 bases). The germline V and J ends were trimmed by 7 bases and 7 bases, with 17 bases remaining between them. The CDR3 consists of 13 residues. CDR3 sequence reads: CASTSLRGGEQYF. For the CDR3, the DNA is TGTGCCAGCACCTCCCTCAGGGGCGGGGAGCAGTACTTC.

This clone has just a few counts. DNA of the CDR3: TGTGCCAGCAGCTCTACGACAGGGAACGGCTACACCTTC. Its protein product is CASSSTTGNGYTF. V usage is TRBV6-5 and J usage is TRBJ1-2, with 7 bases identical to TRBD1. Germline V lookup: CDR1 MNHEY, CDR2 SVGAGI. This CDR3 region has 13 residues. V shed 6 bases, J shed 8 bases, and the junction held 9 bases outside the gene matches.

The V call is TRBV7-2, the J call TRBJ2-3; 9 bases agree with TRBD2. Trimming removed 2 bases from V and 0 bases from J; junction bases left unmatched: 12. The CDR3 consists of 19 residues. CDR1 is SGHTA, CDR2 FQGNSA, per germline. In DNA form, the CDR3 reads TGTGCCAGCAGCTTAAAGCGCGTTAGCGGGGGTACTAGCACAGATACGCAGTATTTT. It encodes CASSLKRVSGGTSTDTQYF.

The gene calls are TRBV2 and TRBJ2-7, with D uncertain. The CDR3 consists of 12 residues. V lost 4 bases to trimming and J lost 2 bases, with 6 bases between them. In germline, CDR1 is SNHLY, CDR2 FYNNEI. CDR3 protein: CASSAVAYEQYF. The CDR3 nucleotides are TGTGCCAGCAGTGCCGTCGCCTACGAGCAGTACTTC.